This T cell receptor (beta chain) was identified during a study of metastatic and nonmetastatic thyroid tumors (dated by TCRdb to the early 2020s). Turning to the overall study: For patients with malignant and with benign thyroid disease, the researchers compared repertoires between peripheral blood samples and tumor or nodule tissue samples.

As to this clone: This receptor's antigen is unknown. Per-base quality was not reported, and no clone a single base away is much larger than it.

None of the patients had been given any treatment before thyroid surgery. The study retrospectively analysed patient clinical samples collected from the early 2010s to the late 2010s using T-cell receptor beta sequencing. Libraries were constructed by PCR. The data were produced on an Illumina HiSeq 4000. High-throughput sequencing was used to profile the TCR beta-chain CDR3 region of each patient. The original methods were these. The researchers built a classifier to tell apart papillary thyroid cancer patients with distant metastasis, based on CDR3 differences among clinicopathological groups. The Shannon index was used to measure repertoire diversity, and the Morisita-Horn index was used to measure how similar tumor and blood repertoires were. TCRdb reran the public reads through fastp at Q25 and MiXCR, keeping productive beta chains. The V and J calls shown here were made by TCRdb, not taken from the authors' results. This sample holds about 20,000 clones; around 23% were observed only once. The top ten hold around 75% of the sample.

Including the terminal cysteine and phenylalanine, the CDR3 comprises 14 residues. Only CDR3 DNA remains: 42 bases, in frame from the first base. The germline V gene (reference sequence) sets CDR1 to LNHDA and CDR2 to SQIVND. V is pruned by 5 bases and J by 0 bases, leaving 3 bases of the junction without a gene match. Broad study findings and their caveats: TCR beta diversity was reported as significantly higher in malignant tumors than in benign nodules, in both blood and tumor samples.

The chain is assembled from TRBV19 and TRBJ1-2, and 7 junction bases match TRBD1. This TCR derives from a male donor with papillary thyroid cancer or a benign thyroid nodule (not recorded which). Some clones in this sample may be carry-over from other donors' samples. Sequencing input: blood. The CDR3 region: CASSETGANYGYTF. The sequenced DNA: TGTGCCAGTAGTGAAACAGGGGCTAACTATGGCTACACCTTC.